This T cell receptor beta chain is from a study of T cell responses to AZD1222 COVID-19 vaccine (dated by TCRdb to the early 2020s). Study-level background: AZD1222 recipients with second doses at about 4 weeks or about 12 weeks were pooled, because spike-specific TCR depth and breadth did not differ between schedules. TCR sequencing was performed for 233 trial participants, of whom 200 to 220 were given two doses of AZD1222 and 26 were given two doses of MenACWY control vaccine. Trial participants were enrolled into age subgroups of 18-55, 56-69 and 70-plus years, which contained around 140, 26 and 57 TCR-sequenced participants, respectively.

The CDR3 regions of human TCRbeta chains were analyzed by immunosequencing. Under the source paper's analysis protocol: TCRs in the repertoires were compared against a reference library of SARS-CoV-2-specific TCRs that had been generated with the MIRA antigen-specificity platform. Breadth was defined as the fraction of unique TCRs that were SARS-CoV-2-associated. Depth was defined as the fraction of total T cells that were SARS-CoV-2-associated. Using the MIRA data, every spike-specific TCR was mapped to the spike region that the TCR reacted to and assigned to either a CD4 or a CD8 class. Log10-transformed breadth and depth values were compared by one-way ANOVA with Sidak's multiple comparisons tests. Entries here come from immuneACCESS through TCRdb and include only in-frame sequences with V and J called. Some clones fail to appear in such tables; in the studies checked, an unresolved V gene covers under half of the shortfall, and the cause of the remainder is unknown. Clone size and V and J calls were adopted from that table, with D and trimming inferred from the DNA. This sample gives about 150,000 clones in total; around nine tenths of them show up just once. The leading ten clones occupy over 1.2% of the sample.

Study-wide findings and limitations: In the small 56-69-year group, the increase in depth fell short of significance, most likely because of low power. Reportedly, close to half of the unique spike-specific TCRs recognized epitopes lying outside the regions that are mutated in the B.1.351 and B.1.1.7 variants. Because no day 14 peak-response samples were available, repertoires were characterized only after the peak T cell response. After two AZD1222 doses, both the breadth and the depth of spike-specific TCRs were significantly higher than at day 0 and than in MenACWY recipients. Conclusions about previously exposed vaccinees are limited because only a handful of AZD1222 recipients were SARS-CoV-2 seropositive at baseline. Participants were mostly white British, with more females than males. The authors suggested clonal diversity may have been underestimated. Vaccine-associated CD4 TCRs spanned the whole spike protein, with dominant responses in regions 160-218 and 743-854.

The sample's time point, from its label and the paper: baseline before first vaccination. Samples from vaccinated people were obtained from the UK trials COV001 and COV002, which included a single-blind randomized controlled phase 2/3 trial of AZD1222 (ChAdOx1 nCoV-19) in healthy adults. Trial participant PBMC samples were collected at day 0 and day 28 after the second dose for TCRbeta chain sequencing. This clone was recorded once. Its antigen specificity is not known. Base qualities are missing; no much larger clone stands one base away. The CDR3 goes from the cysteine to the phenylalanine over 15 residues. Of the read, only the CDR3 DNA is kept; its 45 bases are in frame from base 1. Here V drops 5 bases and J drops 8 bases, and the junction holds 8 bases not matched to any gene. The germline V gene (reference sequence) sets CDR1 to SEHNR and CDR2 to FQNEAQ.

This sample comprised peripheral blood, obtained on day 0 of AZD1222 vaccination. The clonotype was recovered from an adult in good health. The sequence is built from TRBV7-9 and TRBJ1-4, and 10 bases in between align with TRBD1. The CDR3 reads CASSGRTGGGEKLFF. The DNA is as follows: TGTGCCAGCAGCGGAAGGACAGGGGGTGGCGAAAAACTGTTTTTT.